This T cell receptor (beta chain) was recorded in a study of read filtering for tumor transcriptome and immune sequencing. This library used 300 to 500 ng RNA and molecular barcoded adaptors spanning alpha/delta and beta/gamma chains. A single record per CDR3 protein comes from TCRdb applying MiXCR to the reads. The data contain 45,000 to 50,000 distinct CDR3 sequences, over 9.5% of them singletons. This clonotype was counted ten times or more. The CDR3 runs 15 residues. The V gene end was trimmed by 3 bases and the J gene end by 3 bases; junction bases not matched to a gene: 2. The specimen was a population of CD138-negative cells sorted from bone marrow. This TCR derives from a donor at least 40 years old with multiple myeloma. V usage is TRBV12-3 or TRBV12-4 and J usage is TRBJ2-5; 12 bases agree with TRBD2. CDR3 sequence: CASSFWTSGKETQYF. As DNA, the CDR3 is TGTGCCAGCAGTTTTTGGACTAGCGGGAAAGAGACCCAGTACTTC.